The clone carrying this TCR beta chain was detected only a few times. The antigen is undetermined. This CDR3 is 16 amino acids long. Trimming cost V 4 bases and J 5 bases; bases outside gene matches: 6. Germline V gene data show CDR1 as SGHRS and CDR2 as YFSETQ. All of the isolated RNA was reverse transcribed, so expressed TCRB transcripts were sequenced. Data came from immunoSEQ multiplex PCR; TCRdb stores just in-frame clones and leaves some out. Here the sample spans some 150,000 clones, approximately 10% being singletons. It was via CD45RO/CCR7/CD25/CD127/CD95/CD27 that CD4+ naive, central memory, regulatory and stem cell-like memory cells were sorted. The data originate from a study of beta chain features in type 1 diabetes. Findings and caveats of the study: The study found that naive, central memory and Treg TCRB repertoires appeared more similar in patients than in healthy donors. Type 1 diabetes patients had TCRB CDR3s that were shorter (moderately but significantly so) in all four CD4+ subsets.

This chain joins TRBV5-1 and TRBJ2-1; TRBD2 agrees at 13 bases. The receptor comes from a woman aged 25 to 39 with type 1 diabetes. The sequenced sample was central memory CD4+ T cells from blood. The CDR3 spells CASSRTGTSGNNEQFF. The CDR3 DNA follows: TGCGCCAGCAGCCGGACCGGGACTAGCGGGAACAATGAGCAGTTCTTC. Full variable domain (missing parts from reference TRBV5-1 and TRBJ2-1): KAGVTQTPRYLIKTRGQQVTLSCSPISGHRSVSWYQQTPGQGLQFLFEYFSETQRNKGNFPGRFSGRQFSNSRSEMNVSTLELGDSALYLCASSRTGTSGNNEQFFGPGTRLTVL.